The present entry profiles one T cell receptor beta chain with its context. The CDR3 is 13 amino acids. CDR1 LNHDA and CDR2 SQIVND come from the germline V gene (reference sequence). V shed 10 bases and J shed 0 bases, with 10 bases lying between them. The sample comes from a study of blood T cell repertoires in COVID-19. Study details: Researchers got acute and convalescent COVID-19 samples from the United States, Italy and Spain. T cells, B-cell-depleted T cells, or PBMCs supplied cDNA or gDNA.

As originally analysed: Reference gene primer amplification gave nucleated cell count estimates. Profiling relied on immunoSEQ multiplex PCR, and the TCRdb table lists in-frame clones only, not all of them. The D gene and trimming were derived from the DNA, and the V and J assignments and clone size from that table. The sample contains roughly 160,000 clones, roughly 70% of which appear only once. This receptor was taken from a woman over 75 with acute or convalescent COVID-19. Specimen: peripheral blood. This sequence joins TRBV19 and TRBJ1-3; unclear D gene. CDR3 sequence reads: CATTGPSGNTIYF. The CDR3 DNA sequence: TGTGCCACCACTGGGCCCTCTGGAAACACCATATATTTT.